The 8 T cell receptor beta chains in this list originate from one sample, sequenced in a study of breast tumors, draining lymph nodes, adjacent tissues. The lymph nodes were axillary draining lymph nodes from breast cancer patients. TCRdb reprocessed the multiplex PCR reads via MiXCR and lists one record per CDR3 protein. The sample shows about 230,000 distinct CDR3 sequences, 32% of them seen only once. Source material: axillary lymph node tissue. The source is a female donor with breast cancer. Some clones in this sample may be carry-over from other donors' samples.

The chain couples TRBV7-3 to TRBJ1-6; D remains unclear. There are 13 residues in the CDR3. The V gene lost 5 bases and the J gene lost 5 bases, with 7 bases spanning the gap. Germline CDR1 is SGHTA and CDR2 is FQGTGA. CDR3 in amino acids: CASSPGHNSPLHF. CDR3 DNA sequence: TGTGCCAGCAGCCCTGGGCATAATTCACCCCTCCACTTT.

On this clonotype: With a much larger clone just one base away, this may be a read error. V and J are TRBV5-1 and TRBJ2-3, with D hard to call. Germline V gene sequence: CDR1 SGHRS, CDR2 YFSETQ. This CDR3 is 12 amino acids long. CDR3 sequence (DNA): TGCGCCAGCAGTAGGACCACAGATACGCACTATTTT. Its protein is CASSRTTDTHYF.

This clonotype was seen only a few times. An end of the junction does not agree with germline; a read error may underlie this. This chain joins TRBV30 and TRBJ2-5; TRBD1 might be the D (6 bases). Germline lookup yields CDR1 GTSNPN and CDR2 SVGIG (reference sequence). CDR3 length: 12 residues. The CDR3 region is CAWIKGGEAQYF. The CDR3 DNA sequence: TGTGCCTGGATTAAAGGGGGAGAGGCCCAGTACTTC.

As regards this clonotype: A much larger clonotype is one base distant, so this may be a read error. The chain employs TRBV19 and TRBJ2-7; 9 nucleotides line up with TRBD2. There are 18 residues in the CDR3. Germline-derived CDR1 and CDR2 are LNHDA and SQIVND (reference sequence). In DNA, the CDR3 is TGTGTCAGTAGTAGACAGGGCAGTAGCGGGAGTTTCAAGTACGAGCAGTACTTC. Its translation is CVSSRQGSSGSFKYEQYF.

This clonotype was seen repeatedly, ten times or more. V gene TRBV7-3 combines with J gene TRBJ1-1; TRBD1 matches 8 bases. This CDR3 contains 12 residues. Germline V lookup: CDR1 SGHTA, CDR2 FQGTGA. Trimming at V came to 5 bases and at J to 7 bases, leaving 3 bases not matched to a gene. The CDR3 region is CASSQTGGEAFF. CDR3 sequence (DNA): TGTGCCAGCAGCCAAACAGGGGGTGAAGCTTTCTTT.

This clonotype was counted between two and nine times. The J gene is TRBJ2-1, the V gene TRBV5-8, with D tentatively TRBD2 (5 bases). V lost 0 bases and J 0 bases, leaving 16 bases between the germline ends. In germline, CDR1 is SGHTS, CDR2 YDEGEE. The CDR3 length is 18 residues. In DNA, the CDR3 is TGTGCCAGCAGCTTGGAGTGGCCAGCGGCTAGCTCCTACAATGAGCAGTTCTTC. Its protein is CASSLEWPAASSYNEQFF.

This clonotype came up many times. Here the CDR3 DNA reads TGTGCCAGCAGTCACCCGGGACAGGTTGCGTCACCCCTCCACTTT. Its translation: CASSHPGQVASPLHF. The chain has TRBV6-2 or TRBV6-3 and TRBJ1-6; the match to TRBD1 covers 8 bases. The CDR3 spans 15 residues. With 5 bases clipped from V and 10 bases from J, the junction kept 10 bases outside the gene matches. CDR1 is MNHEY and CDR2 is SVGEGT in the germline V gene.

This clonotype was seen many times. The CDR3, as DNA: TGCGCCAGCAGCTTGGATGCGGGTCAAGAGACCCAGTACTTC. Its protein product is CASSLDAGQETQYF. The chain uses TRBV5-1 and TRBJ2-5, with D possibly TRBD2 on 5 matching bases. From germline, CDR1 is SGHRS and CDR2 YFSETQ. This CDR3 region has 14 residues. V was cut by 0 bases and J by 2 bases, with 8 bases left in between.